This TCR beta chain was obtained from a study of technical replicates of blood from a few donors. Trimming removed 5 bases at V and 3 bases at J, with 10 bases between. This CDR3 is 13 amino acids long. Germline V lookup: CDR1 SEHNR, CDR2 FQNEAQ (reference sequence). Only one count was recorded for this clone. The protocol was immunoSEQ multiplex PCR, while the TCRdb copy is restricted to in-frame clones and leaves out a portion. The data contain some 82,000 clones, about 97% of them singletons. The clonotype was recovered from a human donor in good health. The specimen sequenced was T cells isolated from PBMCs. The V call is TRBV7-9, the J call TRBJ2-5; D uncertain. CDR3 nucleotides: TGTGCCAGCAGCGATGATTCGGAAGAGACCCAGTACTTC. Amino acids: CASSDDSEETQYF.